This TCR beta chain was retrieved from a study of CD8+ T cells in alopecia areata. From germline, CDR1 is GTSNPN and CDR2 SVGIG (reference sequence). The V end was cut by 2 bases, the J end by 4 bases, with 24 bases between. CDR3 length equals 19 residues. Overall study findings and caveats: Given one nonresponder, whether baseline CD8+ expansion relates to response remains uncertain. Across lesional scalp, and particularly alopecia totalis/universalis, clonality surpassed that of normal scalp.

Sequencing relied on a cDNA template that was reverse transcribed from extracted RNA. Profiling relied on immunoSEQ multiplex PCR, and the TCRdb table lists in-frame clones only, not all of them. The data contain over 200,000 clones, less than 65% of them singletons. Treatment meaning: oral pan-JAK inhibitor, 5-10 mg twice daily. Worth noting for this clone: Its target is unknown.

The chain combines TRBV30 with TRBJ1-6, with no clear D. The receptor was isolated from a human donor with alopecia areata. Sequenced material: CD4+ T cells sorted from blood, taken at week 4, from a patient treated with tofacitinib. CDR3 nucleotide sequence: TGTGCCTGGAGTCAAGGAGGAAGGACTCCGATGGGTTATAATTCACCCCTCCACTTT. Encoded protein: CAWSQGGRTPMGYNSPLHF. Using reference TRBV30 and TRBJ1-6 for the parts outside the CDR3, the full variable domain is SQTIHQWPATLVQPVGSPLSLECTVEGTSNPNLYWYRQAAGRGLQLLFYSVGIGQISSEVPQNLSASRPQDRQFILSSKKLLLSDSGFYLCAWSQGGRTPMGYNSPLHFGNGTRLTVT.